This record covers a single T cell receptor beta chain. Its specificity is not known. Germline V gene data show CDR1 as ENHRY and CDR2 as SYGVKD. This CDR3 spans 14 amino acids. Trimming took off 0 bases at V and 5 bases at J, with 10 bases between the two ends. TCRdb re-derived calls from the reads in MiXCR, one entry per CDR3 protein. The sample records 550,000 to 850,000 distinct CDR3 sequences, around 31% being singletons. The data derive from a study of T cell repertoires in cytomegalovirus infection. Study background: HLA-B-restricted CMV epitopes that are well studied, plus recently identified HLA-C-restricted ones, were used by the study. From public TCR beta signatures came an indication of both CMV infection and matching HLA type. Study results and limitations: HLA-C-restricted CMV-specific TCR beta clonotypes were dominant in the ex vivo response.

The sequencing here drew on cultured PBMCs, taken from culture after CMV antigen stimulation. The genes are TRBV10-3 and TRBJ1-1; D is perhaps TRBD1 (5 bases). This TCR came from a human donor in good health (CMV status not recorded). Some clones in this sample may be carry-over from other donors' samples. The CDR3 reads CAISESGGGTEAFF. CDR3 in DNA: TGTGCCATCAGTGAGTCGGGGGGGGGGACTGAAGCTTTCTTT.